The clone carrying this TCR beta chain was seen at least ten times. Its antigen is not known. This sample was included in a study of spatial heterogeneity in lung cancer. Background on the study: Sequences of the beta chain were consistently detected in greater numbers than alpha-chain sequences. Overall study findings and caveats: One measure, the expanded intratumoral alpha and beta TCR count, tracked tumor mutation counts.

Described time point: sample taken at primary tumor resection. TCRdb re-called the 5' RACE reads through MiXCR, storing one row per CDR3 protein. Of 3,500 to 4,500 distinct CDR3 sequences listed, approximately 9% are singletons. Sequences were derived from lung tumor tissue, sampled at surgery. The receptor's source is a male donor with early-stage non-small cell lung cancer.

CDR3 in DNA: TGTGCCAGCAGCCGGCTGGGTGGGGAGACCCAGTACTTC. It yields the protein CASSRLGGETQYF. The V call is TRBV7-2, the J call TRBJ2-5; D gene ambiguous. The V gene's germline CDR1 is SGHTA and CDR2 FQGNSA. Between the trimmed V and J ends, which lost 5 bases and 5 bases, there was a span of 12 bases. This CDR3 has 13 residues.